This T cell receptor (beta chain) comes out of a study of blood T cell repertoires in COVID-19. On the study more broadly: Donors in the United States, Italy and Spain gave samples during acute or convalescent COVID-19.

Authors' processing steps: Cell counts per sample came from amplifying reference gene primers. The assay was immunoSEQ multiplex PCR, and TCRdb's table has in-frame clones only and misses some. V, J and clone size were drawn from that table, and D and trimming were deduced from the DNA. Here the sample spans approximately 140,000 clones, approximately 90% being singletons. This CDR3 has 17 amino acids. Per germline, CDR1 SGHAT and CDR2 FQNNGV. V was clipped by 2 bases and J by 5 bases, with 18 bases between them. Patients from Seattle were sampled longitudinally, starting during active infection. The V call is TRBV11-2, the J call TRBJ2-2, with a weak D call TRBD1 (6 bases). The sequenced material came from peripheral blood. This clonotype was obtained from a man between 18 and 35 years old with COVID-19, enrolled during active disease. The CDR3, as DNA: TGTGCCAGCAGCTTAACCGCACAGGGTACCCTGACCGGGGAGCTGTTTTTT. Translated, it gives CASSLTAQGTLTGELFF.